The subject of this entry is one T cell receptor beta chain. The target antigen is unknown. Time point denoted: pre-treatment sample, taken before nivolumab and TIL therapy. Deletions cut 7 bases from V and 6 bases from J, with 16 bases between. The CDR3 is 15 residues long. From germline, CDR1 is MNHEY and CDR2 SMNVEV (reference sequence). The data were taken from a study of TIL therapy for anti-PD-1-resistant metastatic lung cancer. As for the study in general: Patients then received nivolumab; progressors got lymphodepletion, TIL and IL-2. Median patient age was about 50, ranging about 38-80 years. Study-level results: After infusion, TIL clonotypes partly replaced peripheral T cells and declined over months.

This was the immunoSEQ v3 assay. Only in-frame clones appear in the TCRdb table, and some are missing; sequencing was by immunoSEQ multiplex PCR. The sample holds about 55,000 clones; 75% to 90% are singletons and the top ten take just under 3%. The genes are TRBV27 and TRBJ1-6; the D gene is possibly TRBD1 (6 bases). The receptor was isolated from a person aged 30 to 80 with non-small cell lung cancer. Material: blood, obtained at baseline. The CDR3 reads CASNKRTALNSPLHF. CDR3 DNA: TGTGCCAGCAATAAAAGGACAGCTCTTAATTCACCCCTCCACTTT.